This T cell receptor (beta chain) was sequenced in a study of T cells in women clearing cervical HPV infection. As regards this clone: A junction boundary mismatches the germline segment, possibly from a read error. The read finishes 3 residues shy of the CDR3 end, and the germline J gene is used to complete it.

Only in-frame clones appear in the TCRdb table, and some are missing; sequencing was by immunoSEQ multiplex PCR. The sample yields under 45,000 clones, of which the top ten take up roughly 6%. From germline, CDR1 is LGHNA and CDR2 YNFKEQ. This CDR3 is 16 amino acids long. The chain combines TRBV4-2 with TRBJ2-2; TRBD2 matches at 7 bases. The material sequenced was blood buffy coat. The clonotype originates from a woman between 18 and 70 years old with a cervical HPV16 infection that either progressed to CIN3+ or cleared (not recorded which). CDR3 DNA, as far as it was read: TGCGCCAGCAGCCAAACTACTAGCGAACCGACCGGCGAG. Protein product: CASSQTTSEPTGE. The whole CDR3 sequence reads CASSQTTSEPTGELFF.